What follows are 10 T cell receptor delta chains derived from one specimen sequenced in a study of γδ T cells in repeated Plasmodium falciparum infection. Vgamma9/Vdelta2+ and Vdelta2-negative gammadelta T cells were flow-sorted from PBMC for bulk sequencing. TCRdb re-analyzed the multiplex PCR reads via CATT. This repertoire shows 70,000 to 95,000 delta-chain clones, almost 1.5% found once; its top ten account for more than 7%. Sequenced sample: gamma-delta T cells from blood. The receptors come from a pool of human donors (malaria-infected and uninfected, not separated).

This clone was recorded many times. The translation of this DNA and the TCRdb protein of a much larger clone differ at residue 4, probably owing to a read error; the protein shown here is translated from the DNA. The rearrangement uses TRDV2 and TRDJ3; the match to TRDD3 covers 8 bases. TCRdb gives no J gene; it was assigned here by matching the DNA to germline. The germline CDR1 and CDR2 sequences are GEAIGNYY and EKD. This CDR3 spans 20 amino acids. Here the CDR3 DNA reads TGTGCCTGTGGCACCCTTTCTGGGGGAACCGGATCCTGGGACACCCGACAGATGTTTTTC. Translation: CACGTLSGGTGSWDTRQMFF.

This clone was seen at least ten times. The gene calls are TRDV1 and TRDJ1; 9 bases fit TRDD3. No J gene was available from TCRdb, and it was assigned here by a germline match of the DNA. The V gene's germline CDR1 is TSWWSYY and CDR2 QGS. V dropped 3 bases and J dropped 7; count of bases not matched to a gene: 36. The CDR3 totals 24 residues. The CDR3 loop reads CALGDRNFPLQRWGYAGNPLKLIF. The CDR3 DNA reads TGTGCTCTTGGGGATCGAAACTTCCCCCTGCAGAGGTGGGGATACGCGGGAAACCCCCTTAAACTCATCTTT.

This chain connects TRDV1 to TRDJ1, with 7 bases that match TRDD3. TCRdb supplies no J gene; here it was assigned by aligning the nucleotide sequence to germline. Trimming cost V 0 bases and J 2 bases; bases outside gene matches: 6. Per the germline V gene, CDR1 is TSWWSYY and CDR2 is QGS. The CDR3 is 16 residues long. The CDR3 reads CALGELPLGETDKLIF. The CDR3 region has the DNA TGTGCTCTTGGGGAACTTCCGTTGGGGGAAACCGATAAACTCATCTTT.

At least ten counts were recorded for this clone. A read error likely explains this, since a far larger clone differs by one base. The rearrangement uses TRDV2 and TRDJ1, with 12 bases fitting TRDD3. The CDR3 is 15 residues long. J lost 4 bases, V lost 6 bases, and 8 bases had no gene match. Germline CDR1 GEAIGNYY, CDR2 EKD. In DNA, the CDR3 is TGTGCCTGTAACCACCTGGGGGATACGAGCGATAAACTCATCTTT. Translation: CACNHLGDTSDKLIF.

The sample holds a few counts of this clone. The translation of this DNA and the TCRdb protein of a much larger clone differ at residue 8, probably owing to a read error; the protein shown here is translated from the DNA. V and J are TRDV2 and TRDJ3; D is possibly TRDD3 (5 bases). V lost 3 bases and J lost 5, with 28 bases in between. Germline V gene sequence: CDR1 GEAIGNYY, CDR2 EKD. The CDR3 sequence is 21 residues long. CDR3 residues: CACDPIGTLGERRRDTRQMFF. CDR3 coding DNA: TGTGCCTGTGACCCAATTGGGACATTAGGGGAGAGGAGAAGGGACACCCGACAGATGTTTTTC.

Ten or more counts support this clone. This chain links TRDV2 with TRDJ1; 7 nucleotides line up with TRDD3. The CDR3 is made up of 14 amino acids. V trimming: 2 bases; J trimming: 0 bases; junction bases outside the gene matches: 2. Looked up from germline, CDR1 is GEAIGNYY and CDR2 is EKD. CDR3 bases: TGTGCCTGTGACAATTGGGGGAACACCGATAAACTCATCTTT. Protein: CACDNWGNTDKLIF.

Notes on this clone: The protein given by TCRdb reflects a much larger clone and differs at residue 7 from this DNA's translation, likely from a read error; the protein shown is the DNA's translation. The chain has TRDV1 and TRDJ1, with TRDD3 matching over 12 bases. The CDR3 totals 23 residues. J gave up 4 bases and V 5 bases, and 29 bases lay outside the gene matches. Germline assignment: CDR1 TSWWSYY and CDR2 QGS. For the CDR3, the DNA is TGTGCTCTTGGGTCTTCTACCTACATAGGGTTGGGGGCTGGGGGATACGTCCGCGATAAACTCATCTTT. Amino acids: CALGSSTYIGLGAGGYVRDKLIF.

In its sample, this clone was seen a few times. Given a far larger clone just one base away, this is likely a sequencing read error. Distinct nucleotide sequences in the sample also encode this CDR3. The V gene is TRDV1, the J gene TRDJ1, with 9 bases fitting TRDD3. The J gene, missing from TCRdb, was assigned here through DNA to germline matching. This CDR3 comprises 20 residues. J was trimmed by 0 bases and V by 0 bases; bases with no gene match: 14. CDR1 and CDR2 (germline): TSWWSYY, QGS. Here the CDR3 reads CALGELWGYASGGNTDKLIF. The CDR3 DNA sequence: TGTGCTCTTGGGGAACTCTGGGGATACGCGAGCGGAGGAAACACCGATAAACTCATCTTT.

Details on this clone: The TCRdb protein comes from a much larger clone and disagrees with this DNA's translation at residues 5 and 7, likely due to a read error; the protein given here is derived from the DNA. The rearrangement uses TRDV1 and TRDJ2; TRDD3 aligns across 13 bases. The V gene end was trimmed by 7 bases and the J gene end by 1 base; junction bases not matched to a gene: 18. The CDR3 is made up of 21 amino acids. CDR1 is TSWWSYY, CDR2 QGS, per germline. The DNA for the CDR3 is TGTGCTCTTGTGGAGGCCCCACTCATACTGGGGGATACGCTTTTGACAGCACAACTCTTCTTT. Translation gives CALVEAPLILGDTLLTAQLFF.

About this clone: Possible read error: a much larger clone is one base away. In the same sample, other DNA sequences code for this CDR3. V and J are TRDV1 and TRDJ1; D gene unclear. The CDR3 loop spans 15 amino acids. Per the germline V gene, CDR1 is TSWWSYY and CDR2 is QGS. Here the CDR3 DNA reads TGTGCTCTTGGGGAATCGCGGGTTTACACCGATAAGCTCATCTTT. This translates into CALGESRVYTDKLIF.